One T cell receptor (beta chain) is described in this entry. This sample is part of a study of blood T cell repertoires in COVID-19. Study-wide context: Italy, Spain and the United States were the sources of the convalescent and acute COVID-19 samples.

Germline V gene sequence: CDR1 SGDLS, CDR2 YYNGEE. CDR3 length equals 15 residues. Trimming pared 0 bases from V and 6 bases from J, leaving 16 bases between. The repertoire was sequenced with immunoSEQ multiplex PCR; TCRdb's copy has only in-frame clones and lacks some. The sample lists about 140,000 clones, more than 65% occurring once. J is TRBJ2-7 and V is TRBV9; D uncertain. The sequence came from a human donor in a cohort sampled during active COVID-19. The specimen was peripheral blood. The CDR3 DNA reads TGTGCCAGCAGCGTAGACGAGGCCACTCCGGGCGAGCAGTACTTC. It encodes CASSVDEATPGEQYF.